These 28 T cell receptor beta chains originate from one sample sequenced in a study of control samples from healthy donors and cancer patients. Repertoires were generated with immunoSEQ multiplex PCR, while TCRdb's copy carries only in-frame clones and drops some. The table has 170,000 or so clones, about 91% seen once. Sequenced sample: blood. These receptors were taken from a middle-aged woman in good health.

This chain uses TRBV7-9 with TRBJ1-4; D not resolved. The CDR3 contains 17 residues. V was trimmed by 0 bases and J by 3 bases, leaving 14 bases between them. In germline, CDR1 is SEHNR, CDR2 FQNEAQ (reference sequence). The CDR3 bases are TGTGCCAGCAGCTTAGCGGGCAGGAGCAGTCCTAATGAAAAACTGTTTTTT. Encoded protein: CASSLAGRSSPNEKLFF.

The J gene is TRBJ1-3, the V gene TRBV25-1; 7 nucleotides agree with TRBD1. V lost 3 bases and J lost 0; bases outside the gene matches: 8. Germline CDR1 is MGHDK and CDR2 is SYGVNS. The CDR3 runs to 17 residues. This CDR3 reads CASSEPTGASSGNTIYF. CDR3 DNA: TGTGCCAGCAGTGAGCCCACAGGGGCGAGCTCTGGAAACACCATATATTTT.

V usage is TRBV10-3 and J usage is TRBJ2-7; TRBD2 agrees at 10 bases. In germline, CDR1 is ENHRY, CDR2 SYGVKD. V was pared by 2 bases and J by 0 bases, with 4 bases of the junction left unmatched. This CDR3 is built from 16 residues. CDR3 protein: CAISEPSGGDSYEQYF. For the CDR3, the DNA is TGTGCCATCAGTGAGCCGAGCGGGGGGGACTCCTACGAGCAGTACTTC.

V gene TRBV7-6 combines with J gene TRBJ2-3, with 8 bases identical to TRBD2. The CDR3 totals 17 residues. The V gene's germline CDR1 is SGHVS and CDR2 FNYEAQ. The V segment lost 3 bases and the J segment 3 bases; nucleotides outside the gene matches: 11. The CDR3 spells CASSFPLGRGVTDTQYF. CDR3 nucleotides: TGTGCCAGCAGCTTCCCTTTGGGGCGGGGGGTGACAGATACGCAGTATTTT. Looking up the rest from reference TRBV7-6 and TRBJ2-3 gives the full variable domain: GAGVSQSPRYKVTKRGQDVALRCDPISGHVSLYWYRQALGQGPEFLTYFNYEAQQDKSGLPNDRFSAERPEGSISTLTIQRTEQRDSAMYRCASSFPLGRGVTDTQYFGPGTRLTVL.

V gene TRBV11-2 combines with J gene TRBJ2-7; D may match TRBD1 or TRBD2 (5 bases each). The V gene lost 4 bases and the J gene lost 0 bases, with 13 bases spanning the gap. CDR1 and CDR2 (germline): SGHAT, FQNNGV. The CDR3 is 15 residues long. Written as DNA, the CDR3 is TGTGCCAGCAGCTACGGGGCCTCAAGCTCCTACGAGCAGTACTTC. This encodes CASSYGASSSYEQYF.

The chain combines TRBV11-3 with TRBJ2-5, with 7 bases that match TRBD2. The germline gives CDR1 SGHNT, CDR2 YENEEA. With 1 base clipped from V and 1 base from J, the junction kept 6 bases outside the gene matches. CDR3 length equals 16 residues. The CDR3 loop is CASSLGSGGSQETQYF. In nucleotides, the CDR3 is TGTGCCAGCAGCTTAGGATCCGGCGGGAGCCAAGAGACCCAGTACTTC.

In DNA, the CDR3 is TGTGCCAGCAGTTTATCTCACGGGGGCAATCAGCCCCAGCATTTT. This codes for CASSLSHGGNQPQHF. The chain employs TRBV27 and TRBJ1-5; D uncertain. Germline loops: CDR1 MNHEY, CDR2 SMNVEV (reference sequence). Trimming pared 0 bases from V and 2 bases from J, leaving 8 bases between. This CDR3 has 15 amino acids.

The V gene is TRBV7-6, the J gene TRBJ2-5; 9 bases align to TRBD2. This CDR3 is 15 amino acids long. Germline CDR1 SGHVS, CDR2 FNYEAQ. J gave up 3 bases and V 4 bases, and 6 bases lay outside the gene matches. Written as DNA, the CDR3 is TGTGCCAGCAGCTCGCGACGACTAGCGGAAGAGACCCAGTACTTC. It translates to CASSSRRLAEETQYF.

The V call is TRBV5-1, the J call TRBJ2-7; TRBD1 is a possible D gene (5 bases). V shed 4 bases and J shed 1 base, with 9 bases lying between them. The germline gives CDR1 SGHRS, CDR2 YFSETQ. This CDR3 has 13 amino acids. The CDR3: CASSMTESYEQYF. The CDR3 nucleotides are TGCGCCAGCAGCATGACAGAGTCCTACGAGCAGTACTTC.

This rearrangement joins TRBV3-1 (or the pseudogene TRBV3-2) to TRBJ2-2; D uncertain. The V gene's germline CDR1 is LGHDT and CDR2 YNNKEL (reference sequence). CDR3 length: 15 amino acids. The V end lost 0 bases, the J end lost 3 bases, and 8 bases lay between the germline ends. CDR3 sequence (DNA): TGTGCCAGCAGCCAAGATGTTCTTGACACCGGGGAGCTGTTTTTT. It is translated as CASSQDVLDTGELFF.

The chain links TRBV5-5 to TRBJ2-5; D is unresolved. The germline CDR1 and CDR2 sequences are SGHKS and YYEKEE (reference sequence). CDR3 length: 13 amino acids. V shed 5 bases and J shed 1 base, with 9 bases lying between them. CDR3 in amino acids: CASRPDVQETQYF. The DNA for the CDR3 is TGTGCCAGCAGGCCGGACGTCCAAGAGACCCAGTACTTC.

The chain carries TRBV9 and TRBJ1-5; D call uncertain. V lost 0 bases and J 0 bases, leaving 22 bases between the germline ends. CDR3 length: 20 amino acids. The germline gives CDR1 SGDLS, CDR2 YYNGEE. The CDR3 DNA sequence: TGTGCCAGCAGCGTAGTAGCGCTACGGGTCCAGCCTTATAGCAATCAGCCCCAGCATTTT. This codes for CASSVVALRVQPYSNQPQHF.

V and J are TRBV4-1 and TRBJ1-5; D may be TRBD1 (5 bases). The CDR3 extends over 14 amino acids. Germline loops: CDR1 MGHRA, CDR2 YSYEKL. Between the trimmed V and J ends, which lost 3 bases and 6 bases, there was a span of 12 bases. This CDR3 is CASSQRGLGQPQHF. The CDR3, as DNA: TGCGCCAGCAGCCAGAGGGGATTAGGTCAGCCCCAGCATTTT.

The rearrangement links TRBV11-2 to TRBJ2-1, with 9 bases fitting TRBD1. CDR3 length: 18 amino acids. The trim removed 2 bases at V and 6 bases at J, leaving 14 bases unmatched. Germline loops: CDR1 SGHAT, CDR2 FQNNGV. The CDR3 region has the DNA TGTGCCAGCAGCTTAAATTCGTGGGGGGGACAGGGCCTCAATGAGCAGTTCTTC. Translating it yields CASSLNSWGGQGLNEQFF.

The CDR3 DNA reads TGTGCCAGCAGCCTTGCTGGGACGGGACAAACTGAAGCTTTCTTT. Its protein is CASSLAGTGQTEAFF. This sequence joins TRBV3-1 (or the pseudogene TRBV3-2) and TRBJ1-1; a possible D gene is TRBD1 (6 bases). Germline V lookup: CDR1 LGHDT, CDR2 YNNKEL (reference sequence). This CDR3 has 15 residues. V lost 4 bases, J lost 5 bases, and 17 bases lay in between.

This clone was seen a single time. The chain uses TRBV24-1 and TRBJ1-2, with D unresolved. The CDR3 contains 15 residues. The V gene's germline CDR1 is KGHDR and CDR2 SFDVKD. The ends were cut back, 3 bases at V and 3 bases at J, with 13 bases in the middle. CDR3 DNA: TGTGCCACCAGTGATCCCCGCCACGGGGACTATGGCTACACCTTC. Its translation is CATSDPRHGDYGYTF.

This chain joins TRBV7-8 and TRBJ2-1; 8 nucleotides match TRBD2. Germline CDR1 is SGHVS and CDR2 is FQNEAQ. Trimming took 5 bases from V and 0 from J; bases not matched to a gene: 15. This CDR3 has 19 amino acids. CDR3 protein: CASSSALAGTKSSYNEQFF. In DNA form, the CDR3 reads TGTGCCAGCAGCAGCGCGTTAGCGGGGACTAAGAGCTCCTACAATGAGCAGTTCTTC.

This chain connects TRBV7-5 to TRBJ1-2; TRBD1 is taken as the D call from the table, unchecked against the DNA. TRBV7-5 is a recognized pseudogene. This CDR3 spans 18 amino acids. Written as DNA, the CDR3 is TGTGCCAGAAGCTCCTCCCCGCCACAGGGGAAGAAGGACTATGGCTACACCTTC. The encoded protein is CARSSSPPQGKKDYGYTF.

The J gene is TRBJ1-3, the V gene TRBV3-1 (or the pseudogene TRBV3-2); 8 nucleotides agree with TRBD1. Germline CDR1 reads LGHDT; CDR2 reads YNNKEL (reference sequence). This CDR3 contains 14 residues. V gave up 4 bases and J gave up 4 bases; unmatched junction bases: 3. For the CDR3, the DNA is TGTGCCAGCAGCCCCGGGACAGGAGGAAACACCATATATTTT. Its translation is CASSPGTGGNTIYF.

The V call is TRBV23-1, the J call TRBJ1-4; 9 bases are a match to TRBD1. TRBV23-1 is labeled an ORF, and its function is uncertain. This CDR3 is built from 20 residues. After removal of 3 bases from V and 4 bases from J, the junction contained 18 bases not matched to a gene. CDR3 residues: CASSHPPRDRDKEVNEKLFF. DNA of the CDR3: TGCGCCAGCAGTCACCCCCCACGGGACAGGGATAAGGAAGTTAATGAAAAACTGTTTTTT.

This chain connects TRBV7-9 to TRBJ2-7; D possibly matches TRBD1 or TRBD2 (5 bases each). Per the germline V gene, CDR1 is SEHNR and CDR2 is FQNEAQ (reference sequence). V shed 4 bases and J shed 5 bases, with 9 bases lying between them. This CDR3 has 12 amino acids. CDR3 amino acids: CASSWDVDEQYF. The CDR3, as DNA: TGTGCCAGCAGCTGGGACGTGGACGAGCAGTACTTC. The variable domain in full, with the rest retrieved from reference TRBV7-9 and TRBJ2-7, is DTGVSQNPRHKITKRGQNVTFRCDPISEHNRLYWYRQTLGQGPEFLTYFQNEAQLEKSRLLSDRFSAERPKGSFSTLEIQRTEQGDSAMYLCASSWDVDEQYFGPGTRLTVT.

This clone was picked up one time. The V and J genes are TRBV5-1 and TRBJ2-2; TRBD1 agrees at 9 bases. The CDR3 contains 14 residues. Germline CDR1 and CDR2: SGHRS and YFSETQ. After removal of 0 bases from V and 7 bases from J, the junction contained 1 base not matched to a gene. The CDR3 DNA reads TGCGCCAGCAGCTTGGGACAGGGGGTCGGGGAGCTGTTTTTT. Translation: CASSLGQGVGELFF.

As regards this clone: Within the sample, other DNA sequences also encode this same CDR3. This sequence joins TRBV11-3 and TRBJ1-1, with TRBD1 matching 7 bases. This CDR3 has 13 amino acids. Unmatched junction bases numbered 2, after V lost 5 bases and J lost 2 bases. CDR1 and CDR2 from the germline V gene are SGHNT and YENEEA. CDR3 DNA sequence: TGTGCCAGCAGCACAGGGGTAAACACTGAAGCTTTCTTT. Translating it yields CASSTGVNTEAFF.

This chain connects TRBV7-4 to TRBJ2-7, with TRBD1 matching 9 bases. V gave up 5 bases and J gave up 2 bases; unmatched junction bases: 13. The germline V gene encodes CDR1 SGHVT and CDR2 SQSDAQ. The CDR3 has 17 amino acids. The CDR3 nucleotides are TGTGCCAGCAGCCATCAACCCCGGGACAGGGTGGCCTACGAGCAGTACTTC. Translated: CASSHQPRDRVAYEQYF.

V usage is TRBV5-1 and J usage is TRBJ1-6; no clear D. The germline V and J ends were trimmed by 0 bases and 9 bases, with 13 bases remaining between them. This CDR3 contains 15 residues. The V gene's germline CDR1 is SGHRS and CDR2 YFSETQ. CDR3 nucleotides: TGCGCCAGCAGCTTGGACGGAGACCTTGGTTCACCCCTCCACTTT. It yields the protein CASSLDGDLGSPLHF.

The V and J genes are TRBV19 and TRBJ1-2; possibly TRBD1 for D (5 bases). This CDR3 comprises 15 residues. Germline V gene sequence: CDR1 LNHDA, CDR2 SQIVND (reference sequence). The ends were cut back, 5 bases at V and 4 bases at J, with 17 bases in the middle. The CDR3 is CASSPGDEKGYGYTF. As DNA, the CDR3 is TGTGCCAGTAGTCCTGGGGACGAGAAGGGCTATGGCTACACCTTC.

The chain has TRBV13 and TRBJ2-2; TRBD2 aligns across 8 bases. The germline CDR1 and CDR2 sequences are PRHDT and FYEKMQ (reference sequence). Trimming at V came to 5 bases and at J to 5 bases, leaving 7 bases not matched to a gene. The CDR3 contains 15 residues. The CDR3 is CASSLRGGGTGELFF. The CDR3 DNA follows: TGTGCCAGCAGCCTACGGGGGGGCGGTACCGGGGAGCTGTTTTTT.

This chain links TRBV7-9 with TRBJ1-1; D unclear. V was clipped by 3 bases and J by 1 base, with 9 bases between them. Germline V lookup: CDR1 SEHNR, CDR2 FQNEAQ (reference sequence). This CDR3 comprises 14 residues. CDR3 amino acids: CASSFILGNTEAFF. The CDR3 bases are TGTGCCAGCAGCTTTATATTGGGGAACACTGAAGCTTTCTTT.